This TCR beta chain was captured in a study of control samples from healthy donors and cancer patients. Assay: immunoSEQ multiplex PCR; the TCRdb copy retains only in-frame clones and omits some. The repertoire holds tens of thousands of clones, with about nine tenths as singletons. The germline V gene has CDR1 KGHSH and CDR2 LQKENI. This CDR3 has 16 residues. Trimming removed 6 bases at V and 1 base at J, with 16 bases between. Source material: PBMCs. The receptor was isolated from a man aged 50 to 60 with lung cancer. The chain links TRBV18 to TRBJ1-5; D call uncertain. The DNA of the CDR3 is TGTGCCAGCTCCCGAGAGGGAGGCTTCAGCAATCAGCCCCAGCATTTT. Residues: CASSREGGFSNQPQHF.